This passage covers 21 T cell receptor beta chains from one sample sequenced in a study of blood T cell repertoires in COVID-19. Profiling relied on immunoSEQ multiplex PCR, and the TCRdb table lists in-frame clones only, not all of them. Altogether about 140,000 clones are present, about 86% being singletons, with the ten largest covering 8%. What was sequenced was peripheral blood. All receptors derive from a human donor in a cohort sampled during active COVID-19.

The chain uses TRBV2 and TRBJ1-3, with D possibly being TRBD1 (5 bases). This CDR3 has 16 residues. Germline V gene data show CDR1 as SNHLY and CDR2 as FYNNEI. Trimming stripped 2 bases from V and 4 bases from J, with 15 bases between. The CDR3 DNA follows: TGTGCCAGCAGTGAATTCCCTGGGGCGTCGGGAAACACCATATATTTT. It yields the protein CASSEFPGASGNTIYF.

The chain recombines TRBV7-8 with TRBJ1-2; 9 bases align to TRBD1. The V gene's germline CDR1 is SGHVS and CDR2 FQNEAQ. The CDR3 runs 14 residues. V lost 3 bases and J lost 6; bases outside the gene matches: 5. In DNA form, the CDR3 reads TGTGCCAGCAGCTTGATTGACAGGGGGAATGGCTACACCTTC. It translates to CASSLIDRGNGYTF.

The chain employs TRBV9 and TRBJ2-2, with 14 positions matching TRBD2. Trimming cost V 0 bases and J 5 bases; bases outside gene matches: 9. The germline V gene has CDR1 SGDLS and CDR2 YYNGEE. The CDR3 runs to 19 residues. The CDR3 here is CASSVGTSGGPTPTGELFF. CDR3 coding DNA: TGTGCCAGCAGCGTAGGGACTAGCGGGGGGCCGACCCCAACCGGGGAGCTGTTTTTT.

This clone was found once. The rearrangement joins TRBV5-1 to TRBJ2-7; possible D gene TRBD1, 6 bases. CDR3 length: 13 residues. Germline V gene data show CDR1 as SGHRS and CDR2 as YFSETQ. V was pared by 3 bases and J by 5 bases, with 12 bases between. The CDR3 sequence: CASSSGSGDEQYF. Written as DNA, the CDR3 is TGCGCCAGCAGCTCGGGTTCAGGGGACGAGCAGTACTTC.

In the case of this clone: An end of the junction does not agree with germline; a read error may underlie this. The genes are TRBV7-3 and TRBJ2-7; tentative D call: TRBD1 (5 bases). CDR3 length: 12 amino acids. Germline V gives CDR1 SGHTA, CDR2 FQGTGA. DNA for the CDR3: TGTGCCAGCAGCTTAAGCCTTGACAGCTCGTGGTTC. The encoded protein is CASSLSLDSSWF.

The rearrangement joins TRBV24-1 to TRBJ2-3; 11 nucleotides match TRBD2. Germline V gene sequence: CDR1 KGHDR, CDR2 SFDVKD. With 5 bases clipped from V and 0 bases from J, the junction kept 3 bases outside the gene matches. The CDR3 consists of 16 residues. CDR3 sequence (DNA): TGTGCCACCAGTGTTATAGCGGGGGGGAGCACAGATACGCAGTATTTT. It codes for CATSVIAGGSTDTQYF.

The CDR3 DNA sequence: TGTGCCAGTAGTACCATTGGCGGGTTCCAAGAGACCCAGTACTTC. As protein: CASSTIGGFQETQYF. V and J are TRBV19 and TRBJ2-5; TRBD2 might be the D (5 bases). Germline V gene lookup returns CDR1 LNHDA and CDR2 SQIVND (reference sequence). The CDR3 loop spans 15 amino acids. With 4 bases removed from V and 1 base from J, the gap between germline ends came to 13 bases.

CDR3 sequence (DNA): TGTGCCAGCAGTACTAGCGGGGGCACAGATACGCAGTATTTT. Its protein is CASSTSGGTDTQYF. The genes are TRBV6-4 and TRBJ2-3; 10 nucleotides match TRBD2. Germline V gives CDR1 MRHNA, CDR2 SNTAGT. J lost 1 base, V lost 5 bases, and 0 bases had no gene match. The CDR3 spans 14 residues.

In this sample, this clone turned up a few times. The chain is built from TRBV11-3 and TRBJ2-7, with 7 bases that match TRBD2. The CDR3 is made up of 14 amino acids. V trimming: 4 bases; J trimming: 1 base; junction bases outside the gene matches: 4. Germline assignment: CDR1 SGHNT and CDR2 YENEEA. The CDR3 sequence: CASSSGGGSYEQYF. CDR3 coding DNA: TGTGCCAGCAGCTCAGGCGGGGGATCCTACGAGCAGTACTTC.

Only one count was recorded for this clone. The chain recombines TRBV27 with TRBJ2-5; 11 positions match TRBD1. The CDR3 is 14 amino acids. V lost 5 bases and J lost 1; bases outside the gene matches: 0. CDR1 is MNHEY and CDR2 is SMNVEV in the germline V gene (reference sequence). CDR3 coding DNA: TGTGCCAGCAGTGGGACAGGGGGCCAAGAGACCCAGTACTTC. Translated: CASSGTGGQETQYF.

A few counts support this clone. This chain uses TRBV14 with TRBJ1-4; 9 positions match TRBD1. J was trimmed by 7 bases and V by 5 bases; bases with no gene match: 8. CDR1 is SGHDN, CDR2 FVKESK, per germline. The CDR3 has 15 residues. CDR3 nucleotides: TGTGCCAGCAGCGACCTGACAGGGGGTCCTGAAAAACTGTTTTTT. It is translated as CASSDLTGGPEKLFF.

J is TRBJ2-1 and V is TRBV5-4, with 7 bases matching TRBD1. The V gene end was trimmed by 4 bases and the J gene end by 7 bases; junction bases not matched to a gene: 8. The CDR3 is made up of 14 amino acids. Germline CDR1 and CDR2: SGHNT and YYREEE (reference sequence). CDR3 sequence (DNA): TGTGCCAGCAGCAACCGACAGGGACCAAATGAGCAGTTCTTC. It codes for CASSNRQGPNEQFF.

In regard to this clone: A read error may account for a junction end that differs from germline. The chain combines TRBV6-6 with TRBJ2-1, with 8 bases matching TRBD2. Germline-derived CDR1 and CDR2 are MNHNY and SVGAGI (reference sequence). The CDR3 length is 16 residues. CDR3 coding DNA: TGCTCTGCTACCGGGACCGCACCTCGGGGGGGAAATGAGCAGTTCTTC. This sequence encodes CSATGTAPRGGNEQFF.

CDR3 in DNA: TGTGCCAGCAGAGGACAGGGGGGGGTATCGGATTCACCCCTCCACTTT. Amino acids: CASRGQGGVSDSPLHF. This rearrangement joins TRBV25-1 to TRBJ1-6; TRBD1 matches 10 bases. Germline V gene lookup returns CDR1 MGHDK and CDR2 SYGVNS. V dropped 6 bases and J dropped 8; count of bases not matched to a gene: 10. The CDR3 covers 16 residues. The complete variable domain, with remaining parts taken from reference TRBV25-1 and TRBJ1-6, reads EADIYQTPRYLVIGTGKKITLECSQTMGHDKMYWYQQDPGMELHLIHYSYGVNSTEKGDLSSESTVSRIRTEHFPLTLESARPSHTSQYLCASRGQGGVSDSPLHFGNGTRLTVT.

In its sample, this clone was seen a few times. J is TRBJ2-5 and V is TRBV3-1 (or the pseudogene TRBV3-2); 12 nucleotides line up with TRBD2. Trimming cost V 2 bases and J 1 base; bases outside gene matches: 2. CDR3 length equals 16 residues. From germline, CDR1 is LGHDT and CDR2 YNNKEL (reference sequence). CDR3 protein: CASSQLLAGGQETQYF. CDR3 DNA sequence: TGTGCCAGCAGCCAATTACTAGCGGGGGGCCAAGAGACCCAGTACTTC.

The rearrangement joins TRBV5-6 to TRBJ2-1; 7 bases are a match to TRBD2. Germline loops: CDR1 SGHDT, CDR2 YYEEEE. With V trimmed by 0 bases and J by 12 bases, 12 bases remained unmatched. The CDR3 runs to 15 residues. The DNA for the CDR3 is TGTGCCAGCAGCTTGGAGCGGGGTTCTCGTGGAGTGCAGTTCTTC. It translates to CASSLERGSRGVQFF.

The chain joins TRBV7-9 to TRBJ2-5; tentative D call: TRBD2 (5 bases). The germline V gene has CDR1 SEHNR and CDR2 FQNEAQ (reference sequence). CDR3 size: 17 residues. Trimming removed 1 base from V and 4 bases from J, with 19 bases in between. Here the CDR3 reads CASSLGFSPGGRETQYF. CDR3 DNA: TGTGCCAGCAGCTTAGGGTTTAGCCCCGGAGGTAGAGAGACCCAGTACTTC.

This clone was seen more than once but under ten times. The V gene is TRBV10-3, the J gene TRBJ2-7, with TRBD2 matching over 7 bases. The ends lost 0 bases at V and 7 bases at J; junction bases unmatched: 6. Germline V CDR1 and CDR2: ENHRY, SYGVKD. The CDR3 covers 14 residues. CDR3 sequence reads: CAISESGLGGEQYF. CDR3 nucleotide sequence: TGTGCCATCAGTGAGTCTGGACTAGGTGGTGAGCAGTACTTC.

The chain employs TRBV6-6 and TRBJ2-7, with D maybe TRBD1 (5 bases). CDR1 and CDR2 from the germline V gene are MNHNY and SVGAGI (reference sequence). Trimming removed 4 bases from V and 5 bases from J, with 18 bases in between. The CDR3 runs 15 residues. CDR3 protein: CASSSSLRGWDEQYF. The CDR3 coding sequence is TGTGCCAGCAGTTCGTCACTAAGGGGATGGGACGAGCAGTACTTC.

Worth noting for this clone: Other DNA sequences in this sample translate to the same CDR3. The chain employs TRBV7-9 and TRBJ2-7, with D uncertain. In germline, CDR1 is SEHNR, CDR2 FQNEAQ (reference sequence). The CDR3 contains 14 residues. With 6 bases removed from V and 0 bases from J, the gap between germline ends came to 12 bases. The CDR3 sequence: CASSLDWASYEQYF. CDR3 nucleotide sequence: TGTGCCAGCAGTCTGGATTGGGCCTCCTACGAGCAGTACTTC.

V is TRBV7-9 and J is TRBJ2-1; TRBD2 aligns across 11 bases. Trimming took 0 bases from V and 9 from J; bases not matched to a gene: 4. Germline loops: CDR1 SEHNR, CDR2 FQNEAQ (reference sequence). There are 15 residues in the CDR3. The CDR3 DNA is TGTGCCAGCAGCTTAGCTAGCGGGGGGGCAGGTGAGCAGTTCTTC. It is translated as CASSLASGGAGEQFF. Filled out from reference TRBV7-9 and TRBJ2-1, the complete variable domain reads DTGVSQNPRHKITKRGQNVTFRCDPISEHNRLYWYRQTLGQGPEFLTYFQNEAQLEKSRLLSDRFSAERPKGSFSTLEIQRTEQGDSAMYLCASSLASGGAGEQFFGPGTRLTVL.